The 14 T cell receptor beta chains listed next were all sequenced from one sample in a study of blood T cell repertoires in COVID-19. Produced via immunoSEQ multiplex PCR; TCRdb's table is partial and in-frame only. The table records fewer than 450,000 clones, about 88% of them present only once. Sample: PBMCs or T cells enriched from blood (not recorded which). The receptors here all came from a young woman who had recovered from COVID-19.

The V and J genes are TRBV10-3 and TRBJ2-7; 9 nucleotides line up with TRBD1. Germline trimming cut 9 bases from V and 7 bases from J; bases unmatched to any gene: 10. CDR1 ENHRY and CDR2 SYGVKD come from the germline V gene. This CDR3 contains 13 residues. CDR3 nucleotide sequence: TGTGCCATAAGCCGGGACAGGGCTGAGGAGCAGTACTTC. Protein product: CAISRDRAEEQYF.

V gene TRBV7-2 combines with J gene TRBJ2-2; TRBD2 might be the D (5 bases). Germline assignment: CDR1 SGHTA and CDR2 FQGNSA. Trimming removed 3 bases from V and 2 bases from J, with 10 bases in between. This CDR3 is 15 amino acids long. CDR3 in amino acids: CASSLPGLNTGELFF. DNA for the CDR3: TGTGCCAGCAGCTTGCCGGGGTTAAACACCGGGGAGCTGTTTTTT.

This chain uses TRBV6-5 with TRBJ1-5; no firm D call. Trimming took off 0 bases at V and 6 bases at J, with 6 bases between the two ends. Germline CDR1 is MNHEY and CDR2 is SVGAGI. This CDR3 spans 13 amino acids. Here the CDR3 DNA reads TGTGCCAGCAGTTACTCCCGCGCTCAGCCCCAGCATTTT. Translation: CASSYSRAQPQHF.

The chain carries TRBV10-3 and TRBJ2-1; tentatively, D is TRBD1 (6 bases). Trimming pared 9 bases from V and 6 bases from J, leaving 12 bases between. This CDR3 has 12 amino acids. Germline CDR1 is ENHRY and CDR2 is SYGVKD. CDR3 bases: TGTGCCATTACGACAGGCCGCAATGAGCAGTTCTTC. Encoded protein: CAITTGRNEQFF.

This sequence joins TRBV6-1 and TRBJ1-2, with D uncertain. V was shortened by 2 bases and J by 2 bases, with 6 bases between the two germline ends. The CDR3 spans 13 residues. CDR1 and CDR2 (germline): MNHNS, SASEGT. CDR3 sequence (DNA): TGTGCCAGCAGTGAAAATGTAAACTATGGCTACACCTTC. It is translated as CASSENVNYGYTF.

This chain links TRBV14 with TRBJ1-3; 7 bases are shared with TRBD1. The V gene end was trimmed by 7 bases and the J gene end by 2 bases; junction bases not matched to a gene: 2. Germline CDR1 is SGHDN and CDR2 is FVKESK. This CDR3 is 13 amino acids long. In DNA, the CDR3 is TGTGCCAGCAACAGGGGCCCTGGAAACACCATATATTTT. Protein sequence: CASNRGPGNTIYF. Complete variable domain (other parts from reference TRBV14 and TRBJ1-3): EAGVTQFPSHSVIEKGQTVTLRCDPISGHDNLYWYRRVMGKEIKFLLHFVKESKQDESGMPNNRFLAERTGGTYSTLKVQPAELEDSGVYFCASNRGPGNTIYFGEGSWLTVV.

The J gene is TRBJ1-1, the V gene TRBV7-8, with TRBD1 matching over 7 bases. The germline gives CDR1 SGHVS, CDR2 FQNEAQ. This CDR3 region has 13 residues. V shed 6 bases, J shed 4 bases, and the junction held 5 bases outside the gene matches. CDR3 sequence (DNA): TGTGCCAGCAGTATAGACAGGGCCACTGAAGCTTTCTTT. Amino acids: CASSIDRATEAFF.

The J gene is TRBJ1-1, the V gene TRBV10-1; D perhaps matches TRBD1 (5 bases). This CDR3 is built from 15 residues. V dropped 2 bases and J dropped 7 bases, with 17 bases sitting between them. Germline CDR1 reads WNHNN; CDR2 reads SYGVQD (reference sequence). CDR3 DNA: TGCGCCAGCAGTGAGCCTCTTGGGGGGGGAGGTGAAGCTTTCTTT. This codes for CASSEPLGGGGEAFF.

V is TRBV28 and J is TRBJ1-5; TRBD1 might be the D (6 bases). V was cut by 6 bases and J by 3 bases, with 12 bases left in between. Germline values: CDR1 MDHEN, CDR2 SYDVKM. The CDR3 consists of 14 residues. The CDR3 nucleotides are TGTGCCAGCAGCCCGGACAGATACAATCAGCCCCAGCATTTT. Translated: CASSPDRYNQPQHF.

The gene calls are TRBV2 and TRBJ1-4; possible D gene TRBD1, 5 bases. Germline lookup yields CDR1 SNHLY and CDR2 FYNNEI. V was shortened by 6 bases and J by 3 bases, with 11 bases between the two germline ends. CDR3 length: 14 residues. The CDR3: CASSPQTANEKLFF. In nucleotides, the CDR3 is TGTGCCAGCAGCCCCCAGACAGCTAATGAAAAACTGTTTTTT.

The chain joins TRBV19 to TRBJ1-2, with D possibly being TRBD1 (5 bases). Germline CDR1 LNHDA, CDR2 SQIVND (reference sequence). Trimming took off 0 bases at V and 7 bases at J, with 15 bases between the two ends. This CDR3 has 15 residues. The CDR3 DNA is TGTGCCAGTAGTATAGAGGAGACAGAGCGAAGTGGCTACACCTTC. Translating gives CASSIEETERSGYTF.

V gene TRBV14 combines with J gene TRBJ2-3; 8 bases map to TRBD1. The CDR3 contains 15 residues. CDR1 and CDR2 from the germline V gene are SGHDN and FVKESK. J gave up 4 bases and V 1 base, and 4 bases lay outside the gene matches. This chain's CDR3 is CASSQGRGRSDTQYF. DNA of the CDR3: TGTGCCAGCAGCCAAGGCAGGGGGCGTTCAGATACGCAGTATTTT.

The chain uses TRBV28 and TRBJ2-6; D not certain. The CDR3 extends over 13 amino acids. Trimming shortened V by 10 bases and J by 3 bases, and 10 bases separated the two germline ends. From germline, CDR1 is MDHEN and CDR2 SYDVKM. The CDR3 DNA is TGTGCCACCGGAGAAAATGGGGCCAACGTCCTGACTTTC. Its protein is CATGENGANVLTF.

This chain connects TRBV7-2 to TRBJ2-1; 10 bases line up with TRBD2. This CDR3 region has 17 residues. Trimming at V came to 5 bases and at J to 8 bases, leaving 15 bases not matched to a gene. CDR1 SGHTA and CDR2 FQGNSA come from the germline V gene. The CDR3 DNA reads TGTGCCAGCAGCCCTAGACTAGCGGGCCCCCCGTTTGATGAGCAGTTCTTC. Translation: CASSPRLAGPPFDEQFF.